The 23 T cell receptor beta chains presented below share a single source sample, sequenced in a study of T cell responses to AZD1222 COVID-19 vaccine. The repertoire was sequenced with immunoSEQ multiplex PCR; TCRdb's copy has only in-frame clones and lacks some. The data show some 160,000 clones, around 90% seen once. Sequencing used peripheral blood, obtained 28 days after the second AZD1222 dose. These receptors all stem from an adult who received the AZD1222 COVID-19 vaccine.

The gene calls are TRBV4-3 and TRBJ1-1, with D possibly TRBD1 on 5 matching bases. The CDR3 has 17 amino acids. V lost 0 bases and J lost 0, with 14 bases in between. Germline lookup yields CDR1 LGHNA and CDR2 YSLEER. The CDR3 loop reads CASSQDSGGSLNTEAFF. CDR3 bases: TGCGCCAGCAGCCAAGATAGCGGGGGGAGTTTGAACACTGAAGCTTTCTTT.

The chain is built from TRBV4-3 and TRBJ1-4, with TRBD1 matching 9 bases. The CDR3 runs 15 residues. CDR1 and CDR2 from the germline V gene are LGHNA and YSLEER. V lost 5 bases, J lost 8 bases, and 9 bases stayed unmatched. Here the CDR3 DNA reads TGCGCCAGCAGCAGGACGGGACAGGGAGAAGAAAAACTGTTTTTT. Its translation is CASSRTGQGEEKLFF.

The chain links TRBV5-1 to TRBJ1-1; D remains unclear. Germline V gene sequence: CDR1 SGHRS, CDR2 YFSETQ. The CDR3 runs 13 residues. Trimming cost V 4 bases and J 5 bases, with 12 bases left between them. CDR3 residues: CASSRIRGTEAFF. DNA of the CDR3: TGCGCCAGCAGCCGGATACGGGGAACTGAAGCTTTCTTT.

This clone appeared a single time. This rearrangement joins TRBV27 to TRBJ2-6; the D gene is possibly TRBD1 (5 bases). CDR1 MNHEY and CDR2 SMNVEV come from the germline V gene (reference sequence). Trimming shortened V by 3 bases and J by 6 bases, and 9 bases separated the two germline ends. This CDR3 is 14 amino acids long. Written as DNA, the CDR3 is TGTGCCAGCAGTTTGATAGGGGAGGCCAACGTCCTGACTTTC. Translating gives CASSLIGEANVLTF.

The chain employs TRBV19 and TRBJ1-4; maybe TRBD1 (5 bases). Germline V lookup: CDR1 LNHDA, CDR2 SQIVND (reference sequence). The CDR3 loop spans 14 amino acids. V lost 4 bases, J lost 5 bases, and 11 bases lay in between. The CDR3 coding sequence is TGTGCCAGTAGTACAAGGGACCGGAATGAAAAACTGTTTTTT. It translates to CASSTRDRNEKLFF.

This chain joins TRBV11-2 and TRBJ1-3; a weak D match, TRBD1 (6 bases). CDR3 length: 15 amino acids. V was shortened by 5 bases and J by 4 bases, with 15 bases between the two germline ends. CDR1 SGHAT and CDR2 FQNNGV come from the germline V gene. CDR3 protein: CASSPTGTQGNTIYF. The CDR3 coding sequence is TGTGCCAGCAGCCCGACCGGGACACAGGGAAACACCATATATTTT.

The rearrangement uses TRBV5-5 and TRBJ2-2; D may be TRBD2 (6 bases). This CDR3 has 16 residues. V gave up 2 bases and J gave up 2 bases, with 13 bases separating them. Germline lookup yields CDR1 SGHKS and CDR2 YYEKEE (reference sequence). The CDR3 DNA sequence: TGTGCCAGCAGCTTAGGGGTAGCGGTTAACACCGGGGAGCTGTTTTTT. Protein product: CASSLGVAVNTGELFF.

The rearrangement joins TRBV29-1 to TRBJ1-1, with D uncertain. The V end was cut by 6 bases, the J end by 0 bases, with 8 bases between. The germline V gene has CDR1 SQVTM and CDR2 ANQGSEA. The CDR3 covers 12 residues. The CDR3 DNA reads as TGCAGCGTGGACGGACTGAACACTGAAGCTTTCTTT. Amino acids: CSVDGLNTEAFF.

The V call is TRBV7-6, the J call TRBJ1-3; unclear D gene. Trimming shortened V by 0 bases and J by 0 bases, and 12 bases separated the two germline ends. The CDR3 totals 17 residues. Germline V CDR1 and CDR2: SGHVS, FNYEAQ. The CDR3 protein is CASSLAQYHYSGNTIYF. CDR3 DNA: TGTGCCAGCAGCTTAGCGCAATACCATTACTCTGGAAACACCATATATTTT.

The chain carries TRBV29-1 and TRBJ1-6; tentative D call: TRBD1 (6 bases). This CDR3 comprises 13 residues. Germline V gives CDR1 SQVTM, CDR2 ANQGSEA. V was cut by 8 bases and J by 8 bases, with 16 bases left in between. DNA for the CDR3: TGCAGCCCACTCGGGACACTACATTCACCCCTCCACTTT. Translating gives CSPLGTLHSPLHF.

The chain carries TRBV7-2 and TRBJ2-1; D is perhaps TRBD1 or TRBD2 (6 bases each). The CDR3 contains 13 residues. V was clipped by 4 bases and J by 10 bases, with 14 bases between them. The germline V gene encodes CDR1 SGHTA and CDR2 FQGNSA. The CDR3 DNA sequence: TGTGCCAGCAGCTCCTACAGGGACTCCGAGCAGTTCTTC. Protein: CASSSYRDSEQFF.

V and J are TRBV25-1 and TRBJ2-2, with D uncertain. CDR3 length: 13 residues. Germline V gene sequence: CDR1 MGHDK, CDR2 SYGVNS. Trimming removed 3 bases at V and 1 base at J, with 3 bases between. This chain's CDR3 is CASSEWNTGELFF. The CDR3 DNA reads as TGTGCCAGCAGTGAGTGGAACACCGGGGAGCTGTTTTTT. Together with reference TRBV25-1 and TRBJ2-2, the CDR3 gives the full variable domain: EADIYQTPRYLVIGTGKKITLECSQTMGHDKMYWYQQDPGMELHLIHYSYGVNSTEKGDLSSESTVSRIRTEHFPLTLESARPSHTSQYLCASSEWNTGELFFGEGSRLTVL.

The chain couples TRBV21-1 to TRBJ2-2. TRBV21-1 is annotated as a pseudogene. This CDR3 is 17 amino acids long. The CDR3 sequence is CASSKALQVSGAGELFF. CDR3 in DNA: TGTGCCAGCAGCAAAGCCCTTCAGGTCTCCGGAGCCGGGGAGCTGTTTTTT.

The chain has TRBV19 and TRBJ1-2, with TRBD1 matching over 7 bases. J gave up 2 bases and V 7 bases, and 4 bases lay outside the gene matches. This CDR3 region has 13 residues. Germline V gene data show CDR1 as LNHDA and CDR2 as SQIVND (reference sequence). The CDR3 nucleotides are TGTGCCAGTACCGTGGACAGGAACTATGGCTACACCTTC. Translation: CASTVDRNYGYTF.

The CDR3 protein is CASSLGGQFVRETQYF. The CDR3 region has the DNA TGCGCCAGCAGCTTGGGAGGCCAGTTCGTCCGAGAGACCCAGTACTTC. The chain combines TRBV5-1 with TRBJ2-5; D ambiguous. The germline V and J ends were trimmed by 0 bases and 4 bases, with 16 bases remaining between them. Germline V CDR1 and CDR2: SGHRS, YFSETQ. The CDR3 extends over 16 amino acids.

This clone was found once. The V call is TRBV14, the J call TRBJ1-1, with D uncertain. The CDR3 totals 14 residues. With 3 bases removed from V and 5 bases from J, the gap between germline ends came to 13 bases. The V gene's germline CDR1 is SGHDN and CDR2 FVKESK. The CDR3 region is CASSQTPGRTEAFF. CDR3 DNA sequence: TGTGCCAGCAGCCAGACCCCAGGACGGACTGAAGCTTTCTTT.

The J gene is TRBJ1-5, the V gene TRBV6-5; D ambiguous. CDR3 length: 13 amino acids. Germline CDR1 MNHEY, CDR2 SVGAGI. The V end was cut by 1 base, the J end by 5 bases, with 6 bases between. The DNA of the CDR3 is TGTGCCAGCAGTTACTTCATTGATCAGCCCCAGCATTTT. It specifies CASSYFIDQPQHF.

The chain combines TRBV4-1 with TRBJ2-1, with 7 bases identical to TRBD2. The V segment lost 4 bases and the J segment 4 bases; nucleotides outside the gene matches: 10. Germline V gene data show CDR1 as MGHRA and CDR2 as YSYEKL. This CDR3 is built from 16 residues. CDR3 sequence reads: CASSPHARGEYNEQFF. DNA for the CDR3: TGCGCCAGCAGCCCCCATGCCCGGGGGGAGTACAATGAGCAGTTCTTC.

CDR3 DNA sequence: TGTGCCAGTAGTATAGCTGGGCGGACTCAAGAGACCCAGTACTTC. This sequence encodes CASSIAGRTQETQYF. The V gene is TRBV19, the J gene TRBJ2-5, with a possible D match to TRBD2 (5 bases). CDR1 and CDR2 (germline): LNHDA, SQIVND (reference sequence). This CDR3 comprises 15 residues. The V gene lost 1 base and the J gene lost 2 bases, with 11 bases spanning the gap.

This clone has just one count. The V and J genes are TRBV7-9 and TRBJ2-1; 7 bases align to TRBD1. The CDR3 length is 19 residues. The germline V gene encodes CDR1 SEHNR and CDR2 FQNEAQ (reference sequence). With V trimmed by 5 bases and J by 1 base, 17 bases remained unmatched. CDR3: CASSGFQGVLHRSYNEQFF. CDR3 in DNA: TGTGCCAGCAGCGGATTTCAGGGGGTCCTACATAGGTCCTACAATGAGCAGTTCTTC.

This chain links TRBV5-8 with TRBJ1-1; D unresolved. The V gene lost 4 bases and the J gene lost 10 bases, with 20 bases spanning the gap. Germline values: CDR1 SGHTS, CDR2 YDEGEE. The CDR3 is 14 residues long. CDR3 region: CASSPREGILGAFF. The CDR3 DNA follows: TGTGCCAGCAGCCCAAGGGAGGGAATCTTAGGAGCTTTCTTT.

The chain combines TRBV27 with TRBJ1-2; TRBD1 matches 8 bases. In germline, CDR1 is MNHEY, CDR2 SMNVEV (reference sequence). The J segment lost 6 bases and the V segment lost 4 bases, leaving 10 bases of the junction unmatched. The CDR3 loop spans 15 amino acids. The CDR3 region is CASSYSATGANGYTF. DNA for the CDR3: TGTGCCAGCAGTTACTCGGCGACAGGGGCTAATGGCTACACCTTC.

V is TRBV9 and J is TRBJ1-5; TRBD1 agrees at 7 bases. Germline loops: CDR1 SGDLS, CDR2 YYNGEE. V lost 6 bases, J lost 0 bases, and 3 bases stayed unmatched. The CDR3 contains 14 residues. The CDR3 protein is CASNTGDSNQPQHF. In nucleotides, the CDR3 is TGTGCCAGCAACACAGGGGATAGCAATCAGCCCCAGCATTTT.